This TCR beta chain was retrieved from a study of response to subunit inactivated influenza vaccine. Points on this clonotype: Its target is not known.

In TCRdb, the RT-PCR reads were re-called with MiXCR into one record per CDR3 protein. Altogether hundreds of thousands of distinct CDR3 sequences are present, approximately 15% being singletons, with the ten largest covering under 14%. CDR3 length: 12 residues. V lost 3 bases and J lost 2, with 6 bases in between. Germline assignment: CDR1 DFQATT and CDR2 SNEGSKA (reference sequence). General observations from the study: Seasonal influenza vaccination, on each occasion, was suggested by the authors to recruit few new T cells.

J is TRBJ2-3 and V is TRBV20-1; D gene unclear. The specimen was PBMCs from blood, collected 11 to 12 days after vaccination. This sequence originates from a middle-aged man who received an inactivated influenza vaccine. The DNA for the CDR3 is TGCAGTGCTAGTGAGATCACAGATACGCAGTATTTT. Encoded protein: CSASEITDTQYF.